The T cell receptor (beta chain) described here comes from a study of shared clonotypes between healthy human individuals. General observations from the study: For sorted subsets, rarefaction showed incomplete sequencing despite large depth.

Germline-derived CDR1 and CDR2 are SEHNR and FQNEAQ (reference sequence). V lost 5 bases to trimming and J lost 3 bases; unmatched junction nucleotides: 11. The CDR3 length is 16 residues. Several immunoSEQ 96-well plates shared each subset's DNA, each plate a replicate. It was roughly 200 ng DNA, approximately 30,000 T cell genomes, that sorted-subset replicate PCRs used. Repertoires were generated with immunoSEQ multiplex PCR, while TCRdb's copy carries only in-frame clones and drops some. The sample includes about 2 million clones, 85% to 95% of them seen just once. Naive CD8 populations comprised CD45RO-negative cells positively selected for CCR7, excluding terminally differentiated effector memory CD45RA+ cells. Everyone who donated was a Caucasian adult who lived in Nashville, Tennessee. A note on this clone: Its specificity is not known.

This chain connects TRBV7-9 to TRBJ2-7; 9 bases line up with TRBD1. The source of this sequence is a man between 18 and 29 years old in good health. The specimen was naive CD8+ T cells sorted from blood. Here the CDR3 reads CASSRTGEDLNYEQYF. For the CDR3, the DNA is TGTGCCAGCAGCCGGACAGGGGAAGATCTGAACTACGAGCAGTACTTC.